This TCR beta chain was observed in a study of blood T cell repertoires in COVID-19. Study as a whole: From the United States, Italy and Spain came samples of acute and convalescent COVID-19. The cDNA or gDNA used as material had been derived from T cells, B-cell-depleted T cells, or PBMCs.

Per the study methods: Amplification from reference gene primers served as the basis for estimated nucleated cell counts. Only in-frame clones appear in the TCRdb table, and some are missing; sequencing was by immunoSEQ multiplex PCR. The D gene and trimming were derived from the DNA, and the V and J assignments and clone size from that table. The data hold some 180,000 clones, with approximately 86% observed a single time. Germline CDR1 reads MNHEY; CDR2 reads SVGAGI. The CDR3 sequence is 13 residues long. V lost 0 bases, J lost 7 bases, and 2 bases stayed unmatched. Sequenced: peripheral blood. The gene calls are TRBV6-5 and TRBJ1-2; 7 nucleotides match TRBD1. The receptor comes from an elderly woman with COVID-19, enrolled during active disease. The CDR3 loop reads CASSYSTGPGYTF. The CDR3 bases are TGTGCCAGCAGTTACTCGACAGGGCCTGGCTACACCTTC.